A single sample is the source of the 2 T cell receptor beta chains below, sequenced in a study of T-cell reconstitution after alpha-beta-depleted transplantation in children. Library preparation (for TCRbeta) was performed with unique molecular identifiers. TCRdb used MiXCR to reprocess the PCR reads, holding one entry per CDR3 protein. The sample consists of fewer than 750,000 distinct CDR3 sequences, roughly 30% of them appearing once. Sequencing used PBMCs, obtained before TCRalphabeta/CD19-depleted stem cell transplant. The receptors originated from a boy under two years old with Wiskott-Aldrich syndrome, due to receive a stem cell transplant.

This clonotype turned up a few times. The rearrangement links TRBV29-1 to TRBJ2-1; 8 nucleotides match TRBD2. Unmatched junction bases numbered 4, after V lost 4 bases and J lost 5 bases. The CDR3 totals 13 residues. Germline lookup yields CDR1 SQVTM and CDR2 ANQGSEA. The CDR3 reads CSVGRGADNEQFF. The CDR3 DNA sequence: TGCAGCGTTGGGCGGGGGGCGGACAATGAGCAGTTCTTC.

V gene TRBV12-3 or TRBV12-4 combines with J gene TRBJ1-5, with D tentatively TRBD1 (5 bases). V lost 6 bases and J lost 2, with 14 bases in between. The CDR3 spans 15 residues. Here the CDR3 DNA reads TGTGCCAGCAGCCGTGAGACGGGGGGCAATCAGCCCCAGCATTTT. Amino acids: CASSRETGGNQPQHF.